This T cell receptor beta chain comes out of a study of blood T cells in healthy people across ages. The CDR3 totals 15 residues. V was pared by 6 bases and J by 5 bases, with 6 bases of the junction left unmatched. The germline gives CDR1 SGHTA, CDR2 FQGNSA. A J-beta primer mix and a sample-barcoded 5' primer were used in a second PCR of roughly 6 to 12 cycles. TCRdb fed the 5' RACE reads into MiXCR, producing one record per CDR3 protein. The sample has fewer than 800,000 distinct CDR3 sequences; roughly 32% are singletons. The table lists this clonotype with many counts. The sequence was collected from a woman older than 75 in good health. This chain links TRBV7-2 with TRBJ2-1; 11 bases line up with TRBD2. The specimen sequenced was blood. The CDR3 sequence is CASRSLAGAHNEQFF. Written as DNA, the CDR3 is TGTGCCAGCAGATCACTAGCGGGGGCCCACAATGAGCAGTTCTTC.